The 6 T cell receptor beta chains below come from one sample, sequenced in a study of cytomegalovirus exposure and HLA in healthy donors. The PCR ran on 60 Vbeta and 13 Jbeta primers. TCRdb's copy holds only in-frame clones and misses some; the assay was immunoSEQ multiplex PCR. The sample consists of 95,000 to 150,000 clones, roughly 66% of them appearing once. The material sequenced was PBMCs. The receptors were sampled from a man aged 18 to 35 in good health and CMV-seronegative.

This clone has just a few counts. The V and J genes are TRBV6-1 and TRBJ1-1; D is unresolved. This CDR3 has 13 amino acids. CDR1 is MNHNS and CDR2 is SASEGT in the germline V gene. V was pared by 11 bases and J by 3 bases, with 16 bases between. CDR3 in amino acids: CAGGVLYDTEAFF. CDR3 DNA: TGTGCCGGCGGCGTTTTATACGACACTGAAGCTTTCTTT.

This clone was seen only once. The V gene is TRBV19, the J gene TRBJ2-3, with TRBD2 matching 8 bases. Germline V gene lookup returns CDR1 LNHDA and CDR2 SQIVND (reference sequence). The CDR3 spans 14 residues. V gave up 2 bases and J gave up 8 bases; unmatched junction bases: 6. CDR3 DNA sequence: TGTGCCAGTAGTATAAGCGCGGGAGGTATTACGCAGTATTTT. Encoded protein: CASSISAGGITQYF.

V usage is TRBV27 and J usage is TRBJ1-1, with D perhaps TRBD1 (5 bases). The CDR3 has 13 residues. V dropped 8 bases and J dropped 5 bases, with 15 bases sitting between them. Germline V lookup: CDR1 MNHEY, CDR2 SMNVEV (reference sequence). The DNA of the CDR3 is TGTGCCAGCGGATCGTCCAGGGTAACTGAAGCTTTCTTT. As protein: CASGSSRVTEAFF.

This clone has a single count. The chain links TRBV28 to TRBJ1-2, with TRBD1 identical over 9 bases. J was trimmed by 4 bases and V by 7 bases; bases with no gene match: 13. This CDR3 has 16 amino acids. CDR1 and CDR2 from the germline V gene are MDHEN and SYDVKM. CDR3 DNA: TGTGCCAGCACACCCGCGACAGGGGGATATTCCTATGGCTACACCTTC. This gives the protein CASTPATGGYSYGYTF.

Worth noting for this clone: Other DNA sequences from this sample encode an identical CDR3 as well. This rearrangement joins TRBV7-2 to TRBJ1-3; TRBD1 matches 7 bases. The J segment lost 2 bases and the V segment lost 1 base, leaving 2 bases of the junction unmatched. The germline V gene has CDR1 SGHTA and CDR2 FQGNSA. CDR3 length: 15 amino acids. The CDR3 DNA is TGTGCCAGCAGCTTAGGAGGGGGCGCTGGAAACACCATATATTTT. Amino acids: CASSLGGGAGNTIYF.

V is TRBV5-6 and J is TRBJ1-1; a weak D match, TRBD1 (5 bases). Trimming pared 1 base from V and 7 bases from J, leaving 14 bases between. CDR3 length: 14 residues. Germline loops: CDR1 SGHDT, CDR2 YYEEEE. The CDR3 protein is CASSLNGGSSEAFF. The DNA of the CDR3 is TGTGCCAGCAGCTTGAATGGGGGGTCCAGTGAAGCTTTCTTT.